Listed below are T cell receptor beta chains from one sample, sequenced in a study of graft-versus-host responses after intestinal transplantation. Produced via immunoSEQ multiplex PCR; TCRdb's table is partial and in-frame only. The table records about 78,000 clones, around 90% of them present only once. Their antigens are not known. The input for sequencing was unstimulated CD8+ T cells sorted from spleen or lymph node cells, taken before transplant. Receptor source: a human donor who was the organ donor for an intestinal transplant. Each CDR3 is given with its conserved first and last residue. The order of the fields is clone size, D gene, J gene, V gene, CDR3 DNA, CDR3 protein. The D gene is left open where the match is weak. Not all rows give a size; the values are once, few, many and, for expanded clones, a class.

size: NA
D: TRBD2
J: TRBJ2-6
V: TRBV9
DNA: TGTGCCAGCAGCGTGCGGGGGTTAGGTGGGGCCAACGTCCTGACTTTC
CDR3: CASSVRGLGGANVLTF

size: NA
D: TRBD1
J: TRBJ2-2
V: TRBV27
DNA: TGTGCCAGCAGTCTCCATGGGACAGGGAGAGCCGGGGAGCTGTTTTTT
CDR3: CASSLHGTGRAGELFF

size: NA
D: TRBD1
J: TRBJ1-1
V: TRBV28
DNA: TGTGCCAGCAGTCCCGGACAGGGACGGACTGAAGCTTTCTTT
CDR3: CASSPGQGRTEAFF

size: few
D: TRBD1
J: TRBJ1-3
V: TRBV5-6
DNA: TGTGCCAGCAGCTTCGGACAGGGGTTTGGAAACACCATATATTTT
CDR3: CASSFGQGFGNTIYF

size: NA
D: TRBD1
J: TRBJ1-5
V: TRBV28
DNA: TGTGCCAGCAGCCTCGACAGGGGGTGGAATCAGCCCCAGCATTTT
CDR3: CASSLDRGWNQPQHF

size: NA
D: TRBD1
J: TRBJ1-2
V: TRBV6-5
DNA: TGTGCCAGCAGTTCAGGGGGCGCAGAGGATGGCTACACCTTC
CDR3: CASSSGGAEDGYTF

size: NA
D: NA
J: TRBJ1-2
V: TRBV18
DNA: TGTGCCAGCTCACCCGGAGCAGCCGAACTACATGGCTACACCTTC
CDR3: CASSPGAAELHGYTF

size: NA
D: NA
J: TRBJ1-6
V: TRBV28
DNA: TGTGCCACATCACAGGGACCCGTCTCACCCCTCCACTTT
CDR3: CATSQGPVSPLHF

size: NA
D: NA
J: TRBJ2-2
V: TRBV7-8
DNA: TGTGCCAGCAGCAACCTTTTTGGGCACCGACCGAACACCGGGGAGCTGTTTTTT
CDR3: CASSNLFGHRPNTGELFF

size: NA
D: NA
J: TRBJ2-3
V: TRBV7-3
DNA: TGTGCCAGCAGCTTAGACAGCACGAAAGCAGATACGCAGTATTTT
CDR3: CASSLDSTKADTQYF